This TCR beta chain is drawn from a study of T cells in Graves' hyperthyroidism and ophthalmopathy. Amplification of TCR beta CDR3 regions was performed using RNA transcripts as template. A set of HTBI primers served as the primers for a first-round RT-PCR of the TCR CDR3. TCRdb processed the multiplex PCR reads anew with MiXCR; each CDR3 protein has one entry. The table includes about 640,000 distinct CDR3 sequences, about 14% detected once. Germline loops: CDR1 MNHEY, CDR2 SVGEGT. After removal of 10 bases from V and 7 bases from J, the junction contained 3 bases not matched to a gene. CDR3 length: 11 residues. Points from the study as a whole: Also found in blood were most expanded thyroid clonotypes above 0.001.

Patients were excluded for uncontrolled infection, other autoimmune disease, pregnancy or lactation. Remarks on this clonotype: What it binds is unknown.

Sequencing used blood. This TCR derives from a woman aged 45-60 years with Graves' ophthalmopathy. This sequence joins TRBV6-2 or TRBV6-3 and TRBJ1-5; 8 nucleotides align to TRBD1. CDR3 residues: CANNRGQPQHF. In nucleotides, the CDR3 is TGTGCCAATAACAGGGGGCAGCCCCAGCATTTT.